This TCR beta chain stems from a study of vaccination effects on CD4 cells after COVID-19. Study results and caveats: Clones of infection and vaccine origin contracted markedly late after vaccination.

Before sequencing took place, the ViraFEST assay used viral peptide pools to expand antigen-specific CD4+ T cells. Having been cultured for ten to eleven days, the cells underwent CD4+ T cell isolation. It was between March and December 2020 that the person had a SARS-CoV-2 infection confirmed by PCR. As to this clone: Its matching antigen is unknown.

The assay was immunoSEQ multiplex PCR, and TCRdb's table has in-frame clones only and misses some. The table shows around 75,000 clones, with more than 65% occurring only once. This clonotype was sampled from a human donor who had a prior SARS-CoV-2 infection. This material consisted of CD4+ T cells from PBMCs cultured with HIV peptides, taken before COVID-19 vaccination. Noted subset: HIV-1 Nef peptide pool negative control/reference culture.

Written as DNA, the CDR3 is TGTGCCAGCAGCTTACTCGCTGGCAATGAGCAGTTCTTC. Protein: CASSLLAGNEQFF. J is TRBJ2-1 and V is TRBV7-8; D is uncertain. The germline V gene encodes CDR1 SGHVS and CDR2 FQNEAQ. The CDR3 totals 13 residues. The V end lost 2 bases, the J end lost 6 bases, and 8 bases lay between the germline ends.